The 20 T cell receptor beta chains below were found in one sample sequenced in a study of T-cell reconstitution after alpha-beta-depleted transplantation in children. Unique molecular identifiers were incorporated into the prepared TCRbeta library. TCRdb re-derived calls from the PCR reads in MiXCR, one entry per CDR3 protein. The data hold fewer than 550,000 distinct CDR3 sequences, with about an eighth observed a single time. The sequenced sample was PBMCs, mostly from graft donor cells, obtained 180 days after TCRalphabeta/CD19-depleted stem cell transplant. The receptors derive from a female patient aged 2 to 10 who had a stem cell transplant for aplastic anemia, so the T cells may come from the graft donor.

This clonotype was observed a handful of times. The V and J genes are TRBV6-2 or TRBV6-3 and TRBJ2-2; TRBD2 agrees at 13 bases. V was clipped by 6 bases and J by 7 bases; unmatched bases: 5. Germline V CDR1 and CDR2: MNHEY, SVGEGT. The CDR3 covers 15 residues. The CDR3, as DNA: TGTGCCAGCAGCCGGACTAGCGGGAGTAACGGGGAGCTGTTTTTT. This encodes CASSRTSGSNGELFF.

V is TRBV5-6 and J is TRBJ1-5; possibly TRBD1 for D (6 bases). The germline V gene encodes CDR1 SGHDT and CDR2 YYEEEE. The CDR3 extends over 15 amino acids. The V and J ends lost 2 bases and 7 bases respectively, with 16 bases between them. CDR3 bases: TGTGCCAGCAGCTTTCTCGGGGGGCCGGAGCAGCCCCAGCATTTT. This translates into CASSFLGGPEQPQHF.

This clonotype occurred many times. The V call is TRBV7-2, the J call TRBJ2-1; weak D call: TRBD2 (5 bases). The CDR3 sequence is 15 residues long. From germline, CDR1 is SGHTA and CDR2 FQGNSA. Trimming left V 5 bases short and J 0 bases short, with 11 bases between. As DNA, the CDR3 is TGTGCCAGCAGCGCATCCGGGATCTCCTACAATGAGCAGTTCTTC. Translated: CASSASGISYNEQFF.

The chain employs TRBV5-6 and TRBJ2-7; tentative D call: TRBD1 (5 bases). Germline V gene sequence: CDR1 SGHDT, CDR2 YYEEEE. Deletions cut 4 bases from V and 4 bases from J, with 15 bases between. The CDR3 is made up of 14 amino acids. CDR3 sequence (DNA): TGTGCCAGCAGCGTCGCAGGGTATTCTTACGAGCAGTACGTC. Residues: CASSVAGYSYEQYV.

This clonotype was picked up a small number of times. This rearrangement joins TRBV7-3 to TRBJ2-1; D gene unclear. Germline values: CDR1 SGHTA, CDR2 FQGTGA. V lost 2 bases and J lost 5, with 7 bases in between. This CDR3 region has 13 residues. The chain's CDR3 is CASSLQLNNEQFF. In DNA form, the CDR3 reads TGTGCCAGCAGCTTACAATTAAACAATGAGCAGTTCTTC.

CDR3 amino acids: CASSLTAQPFRETQYF. The CDR3 bases are TGTGCCAGCAGCTTAACGGCGCAACCCTTCAGGGAGACCCAGTACTTC. The J gene is TRBJ2-5, the V gene TRBV7-3; D gene uncertain. In germline, CDR1 is SGHTA, CDR2 FQGTGA. This CDR3 region has 16 residues. Trimming left V 0 bases short and J 5 bases short, with 16 bases between.

This clonotype was picked up a small number of times. The chain couples TRBV14 to TRBJ1-3, with unresolved D. V lost 3 bases to trimming and J lost 0 bases, with 9 bases between them. Germline V gene data show CDR1 as SGHDN and CDR2 as FVKESK. The CDR3 extends over 15 amino acids. The CDR3 sequence is CASSHVRYSGNTIYF. The CDR3, as DNA: TGTGCCAGCAGCCACGTACGGTACTCTGGAAACACCATATATTTT.

Note on this clonotype: The conserved closing phenylalanine or tryptophan is absent in this CDR3, likely reflecting a read error. In DNA, the CDR3 is TGTGCCAGCAGAGAGAAGGCCGGCGCTGGGGCCAACGTCCTGACTTTG. This sequence encodes CASREKAGAGANVLTL. The rearrangement links TRBV12-3 or TRBV12-4 to TRBJ2-6; unclear D gene. This CDR3 comprises 16 residues. The V gene lost 6 bases and the J gene lost 2 bases, with 14 bases spanning the gap.

This clonotype appeared a few times. The CDR3 region has the DNA TGCGCCAGCAGCTTCGACAGGGGGCGAGGGGAGACCCAGTACTTC. Translating it yields CASSFDRGRGETQYF. The chain joins TRBV5-1 to TRBJ2-5; 10 bases align to TRBD1. V lost 2 bases, J lost 5 bases, and 6 bases stayed unmatched. This CDR3 has 15 residues. The germline CDR1 and CDR2 sequences are SGHRS and YFSETQ.

The CDR3 reads CAWSGTSGSYEQYF. The CDR3 DNA is TGTGCCTGGAGTGGGACTAGCGGTTCCTACGAGCAGTACTTC. The chain joins TRBV30 to TRBJ2-7, with 10 bases identical to TRBD2. The V segment lost 1 base and the J segment 1 base; nucleotides outside the gene matches: 1. Germline V gene lookup returns CDR1 GTSNPN and CDR2 SVGIG (reference sequence). The CDR3 extends over 14 amino acids.

This clonotype was found a few times. The chain employs TRBV11-2 and TRBJ2-7; either TRBD1 or TRBD2 may supply D (5 bases each). The CDR3 runs 14 residues. Germline assignment: CDR1 SGHAT and CDR2 FQNNGV. V dropped 4 bases and J dropped 6 bases, with 16 bases sitting between them. CDR3 residues: CASSSQWMGVEQYV. Written as DNA, the CDR3 is TGTGCCAGCAGCTCACAGTGGATGGGGGTCGAGCAGTACGTC.

The chain is built from TRBV9 and TRBJ2-3, with D hard to call. Germline V CDR1 and CDR2: SGDLS, YYNGEE. This CDR3 has 15 residues. V dropped 0 bases and J dropped 0 bases, with 8 bases sitting between them. The DNA for the CDR3 is TGTGCCAGCAGCGTAGTCGGAATTAGCACAGATACGCAGTATTTT. This sequence encodes CASSVVGISTDTQYF. The whole variable domain, filled in from reference TRBV9 and TRBJ2-3, reads DSGVTQTPKHLITATGQRVTLRCSPRSGDLSVYWYQQSLDQGLQFLIQYYNGEERAKGNILERFSAQQFPDLHSELNLSSLELGDSALYFCASSVVGISTDTQYFGPGTRLTVL.

V usage is TRBV7-2 and J usage is TRBJ2-1; D unclear. Germline V gives CDR1 SGHTA, CDR2 FQGNSA. V was pared by 3 bases and J by 4 bases, with 13 bases between. The CDR3 extends over 15 amino acids. DNA of the CDR3: TGTGCCAGCAGCTTCCGGGCCGTGCCTTACAATGAGCAGTTCTTC. It specifies CASSFRAVPYNEQFF.

This clonotype was found many times. This chain connects TRBV5-1 to TRBJ2-2; the D is unclear. CDR3 size: 12 residues. The V end was cut by 5 bases, the J end by 6 bases, with 8 bases between. Looked up from germline, CDR1 is SGHRS and CDR2 is YFSETQ. The CDR3 loop reads CASRLMAGELFF. The CDR3 DNA reads TGCGCCAGCAGACTGATGGCCGGGGAGCTGTTTTTT.

The sample holds a few counts of this clonotype. The V call is TRBV28, the J call TRBJ2-7, with D maybe TRBD2 (6 bases). Germline CDR1 reads MDHEN; CDR2 reads SYDVKM. Trimming took 6 bases from V and 5 from J, leaving 14 bases between them. This CDR3 has 13 residues. Here the CDR3 reads CASRDAGPHEQYF. The CDR3 DNA reads as TGTGCCAGCAGGGACGCGGGGCCGCACGAGCAGTACTTC.

This clonotype appeared a few times. The genes are TRBV4-3 and TRBJ2-7; TRBD1 is a possible D gene (5 bases). V was trimmed by 0 bases and J by 0 bases, leaving 12 bases between them. The CDR3 totals 16 residues. The germline V gene has CDR1 LGHNA and CDR2 YSLEER. The chain's CDR3 is CASSQDKGPRSYEQYV. CDR3 DNA: TGCGCCAGCAGCCAAGATAAGGGGCCCCGCTCCTACGAGCAGTACGTC.

This clonotype was picked up a small number of times. This chain links TRBV28 with TRBJ1-5; D possibly corresponds to TRBD1 (5 bases). The CDR3 has 14 amino acids. The germline V and J ends were trimmed by 8 bases and 7 bases, with 18 bases remaining between them. Germline V lookup: CDR1 MDHEN, CDR2 SYDVKM. CDR3 nucleotides: TGTGCCAGCGTACCCATGGGCAGGGACCAGCCCCAGCATTTT. Its protein is CASVPMGRDQPQHF. Complete variable domain (other parts from reference TRBV28 and TRBJ1-5): DVKVTQSSRYLVKRTGEKVFLECVQDMDHENMFWYRQDPGLGLRLIYFSYDVKMKEKGDIPEGYSVSREKKERFSLILESASTNQTSMYLCASVPMGRDQPQHFGDGTRLSIL.

This clonotype was picked up a small number of times. The chain couples TRBV4-3 to TRBJ1-2; no firm D call. This CDR3 comprises 15 residues. Germline V gives CDR1 LGHNA, CDR2 YSLEER. V lost 0 bases and J lost 8, with 16 bases in between. The CDR3 DNA reads TGCGCCAGCAGCCAAGATAATGGTGGGATTATGGGCTACACCTTC. Protein product: CASSQDNGGIMGYTF.

This clonotype came up a few times. The chain is built from TRBV5-1 and TRBJ2-7; 11 bases are shared with TRBD2. The CDR3 contains 15 residues. Trimming cost V 4 bases and J 5 bases; bases outside gene matches: 8. The germline V gene encodes CDR1 SGHRS and CDR2 YFSETQ. CDR3 DNA sequence: TGCGCCAGCAGCCCGGGACTAGCGGACCCCCACGAGCAGTACGTC. The encoded protein is CASSPGLADPHEQYV.

This clonotype was seen only a few times. V is TRBV11-2 and J is TRBJ2-7, with a tentative D call TRBD1 (7 bases). CDR3 length: 17 residues. Deletions cut 5 bases from V and 2 bases from J, with 22 bases between. The germline V gene has CDR1 SGHAT and CDR2 FQNNGV. The CDR3 is CASSVGFWGDSPYEQYF. CDR3 DNA: TGTGCCAGCAGCGTAGGGTTTTGGGGGGACAGCCCCTACGAGCAGTACTTC.